These 13 T cell receptor beta chains came from one sample sequenced in a study of control samples from healthy donors and cancer patients. Using immunoSEQ multiplex PCR, the repertoire was profiled, and TCRdb retains in-frame clones only, with some absent. This table has over 100,000 clones, about 93% appearing once. The sequenced sample consisted of blood. These receptors were taken from a man aged 35-49 years in good health.

This sequence joins TRBV3-1 (or the pseudogene TRBV3-2) and TRBJ1-6; no firm D call. This CDR3 is 13 amino acids long. The germline CDR1 and CDR2 sequences are LGHDT and YNNKEL (reference sequence). The V end was cut by 4 bases, the J end by 8 bases, with 9 bases between. CDR3 loop: CASSPGGDSPLHF. In DNA form, the CDR3 reads TGTGCCAGCAGCCCAGGTGGGGATTCACCCCTCCACTTT.

V gene TRBV19 combines with J gene TRBJ2-4, with D maybe TRBD2 (6 bases). From germline, CDR1 is LNHDA and CDR2 SQIVND (reference sequence). Trimming took off 10 bases at V and 1 base at J, with 17 bases between the two ends. This CDR3 has 15 amino acids. CDR3 DNA: TGTGCCACGAGGACTACGGCGGGGGCCAAAAACATTCAGTACTTC. It encodes CATRTTAGAKNIQYF.

The chain combines TRBV19 with TRBJ2-7; D assignment may be TRBD1 or TRBD2 (5 bases each). The CDR3 has 13 amino acids. CDR1 is LNHDA and CDR2 is SQIVND in the germline V gene (reference sequence). V was shortened by 6 bases and J by 0 bases, with 9 bases between the two germline ends. CDR3 in amino acids: CASRRDHSYEQYF. CDR3 nucleotides: TGTGCCAGTAGAAGGGACCACTCCTACGAGCAGTACTTC.

The rearrangement joins TRBV6-4 to TRBJ2-3; 11 bases agree with TRBD2. This CDR3 is built from 16 residues. Germline V gene lookup returns CDR1 MRHNA and CDR2 SNTAGT. V trimming: 2 bases; J trimming: 4 bases; junction bases outside the gene matches: 5. Here the CDR3 reads CASSDISGGAADTQYF. The CDR3 DNA follows: TGTGCCAGCAGTGACATTAGCGGGGGGGCCGCAGATACGCAGTATTTT.

The chain couples TRBV11-2 to TRBJ1-1; 7 bases line up with TRBD1. CDR3 length: 14 residues. J was trimmed by 1 base and V by 5 bases; bases with no gene match: 4. Germline assignment: CDR1 SGHAT and CDR2 FQNNGV. CDR3 nucleotides: TGTGCCAGCAGCCGAGGACAGGCGAACACTGAAGCTTTCTTT. This codes for CASSRGQANTEAFF.

The rearrangement uses TRBV10-3 and TRBJ2-2; 10 nucleotides match TRBD2. The CDR3 runs 15 residues. J gave up 3 bases and V 3 bases, and 1 base lay outside the gene matches. The V gene's germline CDR1 is ENHRY and CDR2 SYGVKD. The CDR3 DNA reads as TGTGCCATCAGTGAAACTAGCGGGGACACCGGGGAGCTGTTTTTT. It specifies CAISETSGDTGELFF.

In this sample, this clone turned up once. The genes are TRBV5-4 and TRBJ2-7; a possible D gene is TRBD1 (5 bases). This CDR3 is built from 14 residues. The V gene's germline CDR1 is SGHNT and CDR2 YYREEE (reference sequence). V was clipped by 1 base and J by 1 base, with 9 bases between them. The CDR3 nucleotides read TGTGCCAGCAGCTTGAATAGGGGTTCCTACGAGCAGTACTTC. Translated, it gives CASSLNRGSYEQYF.

This clone was found a few times. The J gene is TRBJ1-3, the V gene TRBV18, with 7 nucleotides matching TRBD1. This CDR3 region has 14 residues. V shed 6 bases and J 4 bases; nucleotides not matched to a gene: 6. Per germline, CDR1 KGHSH and CDR2 LQKENI. The CDR3 bases are TGTGCCAGCTCTCGCCGGGACAGCGGAAACACCATATATTTT. It translates to CASSRRDSGNTIYF.

The chain carries TRBV12-3 or TRBV12-4 and TRBJ2-7, with no clear D. The CDR3 runs 12 residues. The V end lost 6 bases, the J end lost 0 bases, and 6 bases lay between the germline ends. This CDR3 reads CASSMSSYEQYF. CDR3 sequence (DNA): TGTGCCAGCAGCATGAGCTCCTACGAGCAGTACTTC.

With respect to this clone: In the same sample, other DNA sequences code for this CDR3. The chain uses TRBV7-9 and TRBJ1-2; the match to TRBD1 covers 7 bases. V lost 1 base to trimming and J lost 2 bases; unmatched junction nucleotides: 1. The CDR3 totals 14 residues. From germline, CDR1 is SEHNR and CDR2 FQNEAQ (reference sequence). CDR3 nucleotides: TGTGCCAGCAGCTTAGGACAGGGCAACTATGGCTACACCTTC. Amino acids: CASSLGQGNYGYTF.

The rearrangement joins TRBV19 to TRBJ2-7, with a weak D call TRBD1 (6 bases). Trimming left V 5 bases short and J 0 bases short, with 11 bases between. The CDR3 runs to 14 residues. Germline V CDR1 and CDR2: LNHDA, SQIVND (reference sequence). Written as DNA, the CDR3 is TGTGCCAGTAGTCCTCAGGGGAACTCCTACGAGCAGTACTTC. It specifies CASSPQGNSYEQYF. The variable domain in full, completed from reference TRBV19 and TRBJ2-7, reads DGGITQSPKYLFRKEGQNVTLSCEQNLNHDAMYWYRQDPGQGLRLIYYSQIVNDFQKGDIAEGYSVSREKKESFPLTVTSAQKNPTAFYLCASSPQGNSYEQYFGPGTRLTVT.

The chain combines TRBV10-2 with TRBJ1-5; D might be TRBD1 (6 bases). The V gene lost 4 bases and the J gene lost 7 bases, with 14 bases spanning the gap. The CDR3 consists of 14 residues. The germline gives CDR1 WSHSY, CDR2 SAAADI. The CDR3 is CASSVGRGDQPQHF. DNA for the CDR3: TGCGCCAGCAGTGTCGGAAGGGGGGACCAGCCCCAGCATTTT.

The chain joins TRBV6-1 to TRBJ1-1, with 7 bases lining up with TRBD1. CDR3 length equals 15 residues. J was trimmed by 0 bases and V by 3 bases; bases with no gene match: 4. Germline-derived CDR1 and CDR2 are MNHNS and SASEGT. CDR3 in amino acids: CASSDGTVLNTEAFF. The CDR3 region has the DNA TGTGCCAGCAGTGACGGGACAGTTCTGAACACTGAAGCTTTCTTT.